The rows below give T cell receptor beta chains drawn from one sample of a study of blood T cell repertoires in COVID-19. The repertoire was sequenced with immunoSEQ multiplex PCR; TCRdb's copy has only in-frame clones and lacks some. The sample lists about 160,000 clones; approximately 85% were seen once. Sequencing was done on a sample of peripheral blood. These receptors all come from a man aged 80 or over with COVID-19, enrolled during active disease. Each CDR3 is given with its conserved first and last residue. The order of the fields is CDR3 protein, CDR3 DNA, CDR3 length, V gene, J gene, D gene, clone size. The D gene is left open where the match is weak. Clone size is shown for a subset of rows, as once, few, many or a class of expanded clone.

CDR3: CASSLGGLAGAYEQYF
DNA: TGTGCCAGCAGCTTGGGGGGACTAGCAGGAGCCTACGAGCAGTACTTC
length: 16
V: TRBV5-4
J: TRBJ2-7
D: TRBD2
size: once

CDR3: CASGRTGSNTEAFF
DNA: TGTGCCAGCGGACGGACAGGCAGTAACACTGAAGCTTTCTTT
length: 14
V: TRBV6-5
J: TRBJ1-1
D: TRBD1
size: .

CDR3: CASNPTGGWQPQHF
DNA: TGTGCCAGCAACCCAACAGGGGGCTGGCAGCCCCAGCATTTT
length: 14
V: TRBV28
J: TRBJ1-5
D: TRBD1
size: .

CDR3: CASSPRRLMNTEAFF
DNA: TGTGCCAGCAGTCCGAGGAGACTAATGAACACTGAAGCTTTCTTT
length: 15
V: TRBV7-8
J: TRBJ1-1
D: .
size: once

CDR3: CASSLYGYEQYF
DNA: TGTGCCAGCAGCTTGTACGGCTACGAGCAGTACTTC
length: 12
V: TRBV5-4
J: TRBJ2-7
D: .
size: .

CDR3: CASSSTGVGYGYTF
DNA: TGTGCCAGCAGTTCTACAGGGGTGGGCTATGGCTACACCTTC
length: 14
V: TRBV6-5
J: TRBJ1-2
D: TRBD1
size: .

CDR3: CASSVAALYRGGSPGELFF
DNA: TGTGCCAGCAGCGTAGCGGCCCTTTACCGGGGGGGAAGCCCCGGGGAGCTGTTTTTT
length: 19
V: TRBV9
J: TRBJ2-2
D: TRBD2
size: .

CDR3: CAISEGGGRYNEQFF
DNA: TGTGCCATCAGTGAGGGCGGGGGGAGGTACAATGAGCAGTTCTTC
length: 15
V: TRBV10-3
J: TRBJ2-1
D: TRBD2
size: .

CDR3: CASSTGQANYEQYF
DNA: TGTGCCAGCAGCACCGGACAGGCGAACTACGAGCAGTACTTC
length: 14
V: TRBV5-5
J: TRBJ2-7
D: TRBD1
size: .

CDR3: CASSEAARDFLRGYTF
DNA: TGTGCCAGCAGTGAAGCGGCCAGGGACTTCCTTCGGGGCTACACCTTC
length: 16
V: TRBV6-1
J: TRBJ1-2
D: .
size: once

CDR3: CASSLEVGSPGYTF
DNA: TGCGCCAGCAGCTTGGAGGTGGGCTCCCCTGGCTACACCTTC
length: 14
V: TRBV5-1
J: TRBJ1-2
D: .
size: once

CDR3: CASSLFRGRNTQYF
DNA: TGCGCCAGCAGCTTGTTCAGGGGGCGAAATACGCAGTATTTT
length: 14
V: TRBV5-1
J: TRBJ2-3
D: TRBD1
size: .

CDR3: CASSSWATQANTEAFF
DNA: TGTGCCAGCAGTAGTTGGGCCACTCAGGCGAACACTGAAGCTTTCTTT
length: 16
V: TRBV6-2/TRBV6-3
J: TRBJ1-1
D: .
size: .

CDR3: CASTWTGVNYGYTF
DNA: TGTGCCAGCACCTGGACAGGAGTTAACTATGGCTACACCTTC
length: 14
V: TRBV7-2
J: TRBJ1-2
D: TRBD1
size: .

CDR3: CASSPSGGADTQYF
DNA: TGTGCCAGCAGCCCGAGCGGGGGGGCAGATACGCAGTATTTT
length: 14
V: TRBV7-9
J: TRBJ2-3
D: TRBD2
size: .

CDR3: CASSADRDNEQFF
DNA: TGTGCCAGCAGCGCGGACAGGGACAATGAGCAGTTCTTC
length: 13
V: TRBV6-5
J: TRBJ2-1
D: TRBD1
size: .

CDR3: CSVEDPRGNGYTF
DNA: TGCAGCGTTGAAGATCCCCGGGGGAATGGCTACACCTTC
length: 13
V: TRBV29-1
J: TRBJ1-2
D: .
size: .

CDR3: CASSQSVNTEAFF
DNA: TGTGCCAGCAGCCAATCAGTGAACACTGAAGCTTTCTTT
length: 13
V: TRBV5-4
J: TRBJ1-1
D: .
size: once

CDR3: CASSFPGQVDYGYTF
DNA: TGTGCCAGCAGTTTTCCGGGACAGGTAGACTATGGCTACACCTTC
length: 15
V: TRBV6-1
J: TRBJ1-2
D: TRBD1
size: .

CDR3: CASSSQGRTGGFEQYF
DNA: TGTGCCAGCAGTTCTCAGGGTAGGACAGGGGGCTTCGAGCAGTACTTC
length: 16
V: TRBV27
J: TRBJ2-7
D: TRBD1
size: .

CDR3: CASSIGQSNYGYTF
DNA: TGTGCCAGCAGCATAGGACAGTCTAACTATGGCTACACCTTC
length: 14
V: TRBV9
J: TRBJ1-2
D: .
size: .

CDR3: CASSVGQDTQYF
DNA: TGTGCCAGCAGCGTAGGGCAAGATACGCAGTATTTT
length: 12
V: TRBV9
J: TRBJ2-3
D: .
size: .

CDR3: CASSRDRNSNQPQHF
DNA: TGTGCCAGCAGCCGGGACAGAAATAGCAATCAGCCCCAGCATTTT
length: 15
V: TRBV3-1/TRBV3-2
J: TRBJ1-5
D: TRBD1
size: .

CDR3: CASSPLGQEQETQYF
DNA: TGTGCCAGCAGCCCCCTAGGACAGGAACAAGAGACCCAGTACTTC
length: 15
V: TRBV7-9
J: TRBJ2-5
D: TRBD1
size: .

CDR3: CASSYQTGNYGYTF
DNA: TGTGCCAGCAGTTATCAGACAGGGAACTATGGCTACACCTTC
length: 14
V: TRBV6-5
J: TRBJ1-2
D: TRBD1
size: .

CDR3: CASSRRTSGEYSAKNIQYF
DNA: TGCGCCAGCAGCCGCCGGACTAGCGGGGAGTATTCAGCCAAAAACATTCAGTACTTC
length: 19
V: TRBV4-1
J: TRBJ2-4
D: TRBD2
size: .

CDR3: CASSLPDTDTQYF
DNA: TGTGCCAGCAGTTTACCAGACACAGATACGCAGTATTTT
length: 13
V: TRBV27
J: TRBJ2-3
D: .
size: .

CDR3: CASSPGQGIYGYTF
DNA: TGTGCCAGTAGTCCGGGACAGGGCATCTATGGCTACACCTTC
length: 14
V: TRBV19
J: TRBJ1-2
D: TRBD1
size: .

CDR3: CASSPRGRGSGYTF
DNA: TGTGCCAGCTCCCCCAGGGGCAGGGGATCTGGCTACACCTTC
length: 14
V: TRBV18
J: TRBJ1-2
D: .
size: .

CDR3: CATSRDLGAVSGNTIYF
DNA: TGTGCCACCAGCAGAGATCTAGGGGCCGTCTCTGGAAACACCATATATTTT
length: 17
V: TRBV15
J: TRBJ1-3
D: .
size: .

CDR3: CASSYGGTNEKLFF
DNA: TGTGCCAGCAGTTACGGGGGGACTAATGAAAAACTGTTTTTT
length: 14
V: TRBV6-5
J: TRBJ1-4
D: .
size: .

CDR3: CATSDSGTGAYEQYF
DNA: TGTGCCACCAGTGATTCCGGGACAGGAGCTTACGAGCAGTACTTC
length: 15
V: TRBV24-1
J: TRBJ2-7
D: TRBD1
size: .

CDR3: CASTNRQGAYEQYF
DNA: TGTGCCAGCACCAACAGACAGGGCGCGTACGAGCAGTACTTC
length: 14
V: TRBV6-5
J: TRBJ2-7
D: TRBD1
size: .

CDR3: CASSRQDIGEQYF
DNA: TGTGCCAGCAGTCGCCAGGACATCGGCGAGCAGTACTTC
length: 13
V: TRBV28
J: TRBJ2-7
D: .
size: few

CDR3: CASSKDRGDEKLFF
DNA: TGTGCCAGCAGCAAGGACAGGGGGGATGAAAAACTGTTTTTT
length: 14
V: TRBV6-5
J: TRBJ1-4
D: TRBD1
size: .

CDR3: CASSRQGNTGELFF
DNA: TGTGCCAGCAGCCGACAAGGGAACACCGGGGAGCTGTTTTTT
length: 14
V: TRBV9
J: TRBJ2-2
D: .
size: .

CDR3: CASSQGQVRATNEKLFF
DNA: TGTGCCAGCAGCCAGGGACAGGTCCGTGCAACTAATGAAAAACTGTTTTTT
length: 17
V: TRBV5-8
J: TRBJ1-4
D: TRBD1
size: few

CDR3: CASKGGSQTSPLHF
DNA: TGTGCCAGCAAAGGGGGCAGCCAGACTTCACCCCTCCACTTT
length: 14
V: TRBV6-5
J: TRBJ1-6
D: TRBD1
size: .

CDR3: CSVHHRTEAFF
DNA: TGCAGTGTACACCACCGAACTGAAGCTTTCTTT
length: 11
V: TRBV20-1
J: TRBJ1-1
D: .
size: .

CDR3: CASSLAASGRGTDTQYF
DNA: TGTGCCAGCAGCTTAGCGGCAAGCGGGCGCGGGACAGATACGCAGTATTTT
length: 17
V: TRBV7-2
J: TRBJ2-3
D: .
size: .

CDR3: CASSPEATGKTFF
DNA: TGTGCCAGCAGCCCCGAGGCGACAGGGAAAACTTTCTTT
length: 13
V: TRBV9
J: TRBJ1-1
D: TRBD1
size: .

CDR3: CASSLSDFLSTDTQYF
DNA: TGTGCCAGCAGTTTATCCGACTTCCTGAGCACAGATACGCAGTATTTT
length: 16
V: TRBV28
J: TRBJ2-3
D: .
size: .

CDR3: CASSPNRQGAIGAFF
DNA: TGTGCCAGCTCACCAAACCGACAGGGGGCAATCGGAGCTTTCTTT
length: 15
V: TRBV18
J: TRBJ1-1
D: TRBD1
size: .

CDR3: CASSPRTGRLNYGYTF
DNA: TGTGCCAGCAGCCCTCGGACAGGCCGCTTAAACTATGGCTACACCTTC
length: 16
V: TRBV7-2
J: TRBJ1-2
D: TRBD1
size: .

CDR3: CASSEVYQPQHF
DNA: TGTGCCAGCAGTGAAGTATATCAGCCCCAGCATTTT
length: 12
V: TRBV6-1
J: TRBJ1-5
D: .
size: .

CDR3: CASTPGGVQPQHF
DNA: TGCGCCAGCACCCCCGGGGGGGTTCAGCCCCAGCATTTT
length: 13
V: TRBV10-2
J: TRBJ1-5
D: .
size: .

CDR3: CASSPNPGLAFGELFF
DNA: TGTGCCAGCTCACCTAACCCCGGACTAGCGTTCGGGGAGCTGTTTTTT
length: 16
V: TRBV18
J: TRBJ2-2
D: TRBD2
size: .

CDR3: CASSLSGQGRSYEQYF
DNA: TGTGCCAGCAGTTTATCCGGACAGGGGCGCTCCTACGAGCAGTACTTC
length: 16
V: TRBV28
J: TRBJ2-7
D: TRBD1
size: .